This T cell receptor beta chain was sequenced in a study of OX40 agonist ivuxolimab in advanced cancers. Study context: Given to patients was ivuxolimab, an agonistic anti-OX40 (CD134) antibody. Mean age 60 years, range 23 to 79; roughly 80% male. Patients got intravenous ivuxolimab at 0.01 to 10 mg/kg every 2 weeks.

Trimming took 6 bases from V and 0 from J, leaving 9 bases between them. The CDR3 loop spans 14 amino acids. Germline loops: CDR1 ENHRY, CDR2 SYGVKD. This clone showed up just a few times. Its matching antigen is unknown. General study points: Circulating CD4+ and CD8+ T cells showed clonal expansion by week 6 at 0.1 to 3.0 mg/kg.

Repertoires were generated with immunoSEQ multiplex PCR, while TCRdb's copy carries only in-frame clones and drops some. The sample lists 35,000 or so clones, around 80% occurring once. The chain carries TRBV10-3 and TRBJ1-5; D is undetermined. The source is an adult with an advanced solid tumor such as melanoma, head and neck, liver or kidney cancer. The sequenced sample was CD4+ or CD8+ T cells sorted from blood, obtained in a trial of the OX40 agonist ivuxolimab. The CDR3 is CAISQEVSNQPQHF. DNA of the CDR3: TGTGCCATCAGCCAAGAGGTTAGCAATCAGCCCCAGCATTTT.